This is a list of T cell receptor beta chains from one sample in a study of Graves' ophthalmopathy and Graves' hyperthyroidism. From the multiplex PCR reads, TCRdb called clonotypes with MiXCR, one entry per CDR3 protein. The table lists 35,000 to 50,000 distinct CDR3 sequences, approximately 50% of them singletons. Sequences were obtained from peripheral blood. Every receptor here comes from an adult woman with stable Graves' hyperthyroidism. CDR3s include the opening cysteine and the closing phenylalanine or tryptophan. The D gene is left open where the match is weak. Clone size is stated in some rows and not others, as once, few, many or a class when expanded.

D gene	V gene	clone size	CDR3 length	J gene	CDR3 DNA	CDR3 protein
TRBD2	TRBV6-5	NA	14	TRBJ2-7	TGTGCCACCTCCTCTAGCGGGAGCTCCTACGAGCAGTACTTC	CATSSSGSSYEQYF
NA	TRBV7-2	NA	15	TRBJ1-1	TGTGCCAGCAGCTTAGCGGGGGGGCTCGACACTGAGGCTTTCTTT	CASSLAGGLDTEAFF
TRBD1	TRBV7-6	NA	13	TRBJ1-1	TGTGCCAGCAGTTGGACAGGGTGGACTGAAGCTTTCTTT	CASSWTGWTEAFF
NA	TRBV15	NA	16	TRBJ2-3	TGTGCCACCAGCAGAGGGGGGAGCGGGAGCACAGATACGCAGTATTTT	CATSRGGSGSTDTQYF
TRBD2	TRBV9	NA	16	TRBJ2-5	TGTGCCAGCAGCGTGACTAGCGGGGGGGACCAAGAGACCCAGTACTTC	CASSVTSGGDQETQYF
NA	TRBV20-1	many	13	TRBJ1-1	TGCAGTGCTAGAGATAGACAAATGCTTGAAGCTTTCTTT	CSARDRQMLEAFF
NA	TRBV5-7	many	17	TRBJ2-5	TGTGCCAGCAGCTTGTGGGTCGCAAGAGACCCAGTACTTGGCCAGTACTTC	CASSLWVARDPVLGQYF
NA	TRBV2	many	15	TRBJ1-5	TGTGCCAGCAGTGAAGGGGACACTTACAATCAGCCCCAGCATTTT	CASSEGDTYNQPQHF
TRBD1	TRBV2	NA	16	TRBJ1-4	TGTGCCAGCGCTATCCCCCGGGACAGGGGGCGCGAAAAACTGTTTTTT	CASAIPRDRGREKLFF
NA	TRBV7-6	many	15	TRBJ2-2	TGTGCCAGCAGCGACGCAGTGCGCGGCACCGGGGAGCTGTTTTTT	CASSDAVRGTGELFF
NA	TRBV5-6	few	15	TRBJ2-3	TGTGCCACCACTCGTGGGGAGCCGTTCAAAGATACGCAGTATTTT	CATTRGEPFKDTQYF
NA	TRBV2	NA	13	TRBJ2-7	TGTGCCAGCAGTGAACAGGGGGGCGACGAGCAGTACTTC	CASSEQGGDEQYF
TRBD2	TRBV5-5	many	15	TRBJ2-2	TGTGCCAGCAGCCCCTTAGCGGGTGGGACCGGGGAGCTGTTTTTT	CASSPLAGGTGELFF
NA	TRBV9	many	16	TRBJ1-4	TGTGCCAGCAGCCAGCTCCCGGGAGTCCCCAATGAAAAACTGTTTTTT	CASSQLPGVPNEKLFF